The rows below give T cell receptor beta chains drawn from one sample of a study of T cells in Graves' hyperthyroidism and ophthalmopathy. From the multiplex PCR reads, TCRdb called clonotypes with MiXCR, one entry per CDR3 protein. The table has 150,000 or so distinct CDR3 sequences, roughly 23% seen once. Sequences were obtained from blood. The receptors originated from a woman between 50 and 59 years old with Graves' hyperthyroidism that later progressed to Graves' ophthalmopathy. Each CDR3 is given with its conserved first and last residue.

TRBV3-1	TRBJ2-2	CASSQDRGVATGELFF
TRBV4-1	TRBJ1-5	CASSYDRGRNQPQHF
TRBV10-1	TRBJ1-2	CASSAPWGGAYGYTF
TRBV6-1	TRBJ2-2	CASTGRAYTGELFF
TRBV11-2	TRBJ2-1	CASSYTLGRDKYNEQFF
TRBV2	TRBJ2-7	CASSVTSGRGEQYF
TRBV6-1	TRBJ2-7	CASSQPASYEQYF
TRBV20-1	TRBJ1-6	CSAKAQGSMGSPLHF
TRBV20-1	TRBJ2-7	CSARSLAGPYEQYF
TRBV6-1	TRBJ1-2	CASSTQNSNYGYTF
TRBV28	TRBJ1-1	CASSPRKFPTEAFF
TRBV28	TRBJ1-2	CASTAGLVVFGYTF
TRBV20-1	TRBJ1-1	CSARPPTGNTEAFF
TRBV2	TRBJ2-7	CASRWGGLAITYEQYF
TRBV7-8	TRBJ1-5	CASSLATGFRNQPQHF